This paragraph covers one T cell receptor (beta chain) sequence. CDR1 and CDR2 (germline): SEHNR, FQNEAQ (reference sequence). CDR3 length equals 16 residues. V was pared by 5 bases and J by 7 bases, with 12 bases of the junction left unmatched. The data are from a study of T-cell memory formation after mild COVID-19. From the 5' RACE reads, TCRdb called clonotypes with MiXCR, one entry per CDR3 protein. The sample has around 150,000 distinct CDR3 sequences; 30% to 35% are singletons. The clonotype originates from an adult woman who had mild COVID-19 (a few samples of this study predate the infection). Cell type and time point are not known. Sequencing input: PBMCs or a T cell subset sorted from them (not recorded which). The chain couples TRBV7-9 to TRBJ2-3; 10 bases fit TRBD2. In nucleotides, the CDR3 is TGTGCCAGCAGCCCCCGTGAGCGGGGGGGACCGAATACGCAGTATTTT. Amino acids: CASSPRERGGPNTQYF.